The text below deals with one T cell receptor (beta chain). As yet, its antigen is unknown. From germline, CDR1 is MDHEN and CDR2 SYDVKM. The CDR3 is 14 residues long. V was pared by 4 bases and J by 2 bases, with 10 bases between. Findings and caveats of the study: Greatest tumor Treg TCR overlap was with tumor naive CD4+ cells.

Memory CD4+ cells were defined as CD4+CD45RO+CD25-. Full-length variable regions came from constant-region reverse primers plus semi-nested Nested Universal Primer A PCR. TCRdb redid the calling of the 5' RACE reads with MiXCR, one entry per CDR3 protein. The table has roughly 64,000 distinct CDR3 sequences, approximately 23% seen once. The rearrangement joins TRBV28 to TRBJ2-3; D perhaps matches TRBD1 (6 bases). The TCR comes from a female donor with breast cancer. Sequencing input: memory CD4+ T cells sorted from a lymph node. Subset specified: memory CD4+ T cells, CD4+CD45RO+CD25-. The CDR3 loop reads CASSSGDTTDTQYF. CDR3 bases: TGTGCCAGCAGTTCTGGGGACACCACAGATACGCAGTATTTT.